These T cell receptor beta chains were read from a single sample in a study of T cells in Graves' hyperthyroidism and ophthalmopathy. TCRdb re-derived calls from the multiplex PCR reads in MiXCR, one entry per CDR3 protein. The sample has more than 150,000 distinct CDR3 sequences, 17% seen once. The sequenced sample was blood. The receptor source for this set is a woman aged 50 to 60 with Graves' hyperthyroidism. Both conserved end residues are part of each CDR3. Each record gives: clone size, V gene, J gene, CDR3 length, D gene, CDR3 protein, CDR3 DNA. D genes are given only for firm matches. Clone size is stated in some rows and not others, as once, few, many or a class when expanded.

>many|TRBV28|TRBJ2-7|17|TRBD2
CASSAPRAGGGALEQYF
TGTGCCAGCAGTGCCCCAAGGGCGGGGGGAGGTGCGCTCGAGCAGTACTTC
>NA|TRBV30|TRBJ1-3|15|TRBD1
CAWNRRQGTGNTIYF
TGTGCCTGGAATAGGAGACAGGGGACTGGAAACACCATATATTTT
>many|TRBV28|TRBJ1-2|14|TRBD1
CASREGQEYYGYTF
TGTGCCAGCAGAGAAGGACAGGAGTACTATGGCTACACCTTC
>NA|TRBV7-9|TRBJ1-2|13|NA
CASSLSSDYGYTF
TGTGCCAGCAGCTTAAGTAGTGACTATGGCTACACCTTC
>many|TRBV28|TRBJ2-7|14|TRBD2
CASKRLAGAYEQYF
TGTGCCAGCAAGCGGTTAGCGGGGGCCTACGAGCAGTACTTC
>many|TRBV7-2|TRBJ2-3|13|NA
CASSFGTTDTQYF
TGTGCCAGCAGCTTCGGGACCACAGATACGCAGTATTTT
>many|TRBV20-1|TRBJ2-7|13|TRBD1
CSARDRGTYEQYF
TGCAGTGCTAGAGACAGGGGGACCTACGAGCAGTACTTC
>many|TRBV25-1|TRBJ1-1|14|NA
CASSEAGGNTEAFF
TGTGCCAGCAGTGAAGCAGGAGGAAACACTGAAGCTTTCTTT
>many|TRBV7-2|TRBJ2-5|15|TRBD1
CASSLRTGGLETQYF
TGTGCCAGCAGCTTGAGAACAGGGGGGCTAGAGACCCAGTACTTC
>NA|TRBV11-2|TRBJ2-1|13|NA
CASSLGAADEQFF
TGTGCCAGCAGCTTAGGAGCGGCAGATGAGCAGTTCTTC
>many|TRBV7-9|TRBJ2-5|14|NA
CASSSQVIFPSQYF
TGTGCCAGCAGCTCTCAGGTTATTTTCCCTTCCCAGTACTTC
>many|TRBV27|TRBJ1-1|13|NA
CASSPLVNTEAFF
TGTGCCAGCAGTCCCCTTGTAAACACTGAAGCTTTCTTT
>NA|TRBV20-1|TRBJ2-3|14|NA
CSAKLPRSTDTQYF
TGCAGTGCAAAACTACCCCGAAGCACAGATACGCAGTATTTT
>many|TRBV9|TRBJ2-1|14|TRBD1
CASSPEDRGNEQFF
TGTGCCAGCAGCCCAGAGGACAGGGGAAATGAGCAGTTCTTC
>many|TRBV5-1|TRBJ2-4|15|NA
CASSYPGDGGDIQYF
TGCGCCAGCAGCTACCCAGGGGACGGCGGGGACATTCAGTACTTC
>many|TRBV5-4|TRBJ2-2|16|TRBD1
CASSFDRGVNTGELFF
TGTGCCAGCAGCTTCGACAGGGGCGTAAACACCGGGGAGCTGTTTTTT
>many|TRBV19|TRBJ1-1|16|TRBD1
CASSSGTGGANTEAFF
TGTGCCAGTAGTTCCGGGACAGGGGGAGCGAACACTGAAGCTTTCTTT
>many|TRBV6-5|TRBJ1-3|16|TRBD1
CASSYRRGSSGNTIYF
TGTGCCAGCAGTTACCGCAGGGGGAGCTCTGGAAACACCATATATTTT
>many|TRBV28|TRBJ1-5|16|TRBD1
CASSLIGTGGNQPQHF
TGTGCCAGCAGTTTAATAGGTACAGGGGGCAATCAGCCCCAGCATTTT
>many|TRBV27|TRBJ1-6|15|TRBD1
CASSYRQGAFSPLHF
TGTGCCAGCAGTTATAGACAGGGGGCCTTTTCACCCCTCCACTTT
>once|TRBV9|TRBJ2-3|17|TRBD2
CASSVGGAGQAGDTQYF
TGTGCCAGCAGCGTAGGGGGAGCGGGGCAGGCGGGAGATACGCAGTATTTT
>many|TRBV6-1|TRBJ1-2|14|NA
CASSFSRSNYGYTF
TGTGCCAGCAGTTTTTCCAGGTCTAACTATGGCTACACCTTC
>many|TRBV11-2|TRBJ1-4|14|NA
CASSLGTPNEKLFF
TGTGCCAGCAGCTTAGGGACACCAAATGAAAAACTGTTTTTT
>many|TRBV27|TRBJ2-5|13|TRBD2
CASSFGGKETQYF
TGTGCCAGCAGTTTCGGGGGGAAAGAGACCCAGTACTTC
>many|TRBV12-3/TRBV12-4|TRBJ1-2|12|NA
CASNLDRGGYTF
TGTGCCAGCAATTTGGATCGAGGGGGCTACACCTTC
>many|TRBV7-2|TRBJ1-1|14|NA
CASSLGRLNTEAFF
TGTGCCAGCAGCTTAGGGCGGTTGAACACTGAAGCTTTCTTT
>NA|TRBV5-1|TRBJ1-4|20|TRBD1
CASSPNPGQRTRTREEKLFF
TGCGCCAGCAGCCCCAATCCGGGACAGCGGACAAGAACTCGAGAAGAAAAACTGTTTTTT
>NA|TRBV10-3|TRBJ2-1|14|NA
CAISESTGLNEQFF
TGTGCCATCAGTGAGTCAACAGGGTTGAATGAGCAGTTCTTC
>few|TRBV7-2|TRBJ2-5|14|TRBD1
CASSPDRAQETQYF
TGTGCCAGCAGCCCGGACAGGGCACAAGAGACCCAGTACTTC
>many|TRBV7-2|TRBJ2-3|15|NA
CASSLGGISTDTQYF
TGTGCCAGCAGCTTAGGAGGGATTAGCACAGATACGCAGTATTTT
>many|TRBV15|TRBJ2-2|14|NA
CATSSRQNTGELFF
TGTGCCACCAGCAGCCGACAGAACACCGGGGAGCTGTTTTTT
>many|TRBV7-9|TRBJ2-5|17|TRBD2
CASSLGGLAGTQETQYF
TGTGCCAGCAGCTTAGGTGGACTAGCGGGGACACAAGAGACCCAGTACTTC
>many|TRBV29-1|TRBJ1-1|14|NA
CSVELRHLYTEAFF
TGCAGCGTTGAGCTTCGACATCTATACACTGAAGCTTTCTTT
>NA|TRBV7-3|TRBJ2-7|14|TRBD2
CASSAGLADYEQYF
TGTGCCAGCAGCGCCGGACTAGCGGACTACGAGCAGTACTTC
>few|TRBV6-2/TRBV6-3|TRBJ2-5|15|TRBD2
CASRISGGTQETQYF
TGTGCCAGCAGGATTAGCGGGGGGACTCAAGAGACCCAGTACTTC
>many|TRBV29-1|TRBJ2-5|18|TRBD2
CSVESLLAGVPYQETQYF
TGCAGCGTTGAATCCCTGCTAGCGGGGGTGCCGTACCAAGAGACCCAGTACTTC
>many|TRBV6-1|TRBJ1-2|13|TRBD1
CASSTLGQRGYTF
TGTGCCAGCAGTACTCTGGGACAGCGAGGCTACACCTTC
>many|TRBV20-1|TRBJ1-1|14|NA
CMIQGGGMNTEAFF
TGCATGATACAGGGAGGTGGGATGAACACTGAAGCTTTCTTT
>many|TRBV9|TRBJ2-3|16|TRBD2
CASSGTGGHSTDTQYF
TGTGCCAGCAGCGGGACGGGAGGGCATAGCACAGATACGCAGTATTTT
>many|TRBV7-8|TRBJ1-5|15|NA
CASSWQTEGDQPQHF
TGTGCCAGCAGCTGGCAGACAGAGGGTGATCAGCCCCAGCATTTT
>many|TRBV11-2|TRBJ1-4|15|NA
CDSSFRETTNEKLFF
TGTGACAGCAGCTTTCGGGAAACAACTAATGAAAAACTGTTTTTT
>many|TRBV2|TRBJ2-2|14|NA
CASSKTGNTGELFF
TGTGCCAGCAGCAAAACAGGGAACACCGGGGAGCTGTTTTTT
>many|TRBV11-3|TRBJ1-3|14|NA
CASSSTVQGNTIYF
TGTGCCAGCAGCTCGACAGTTCAGGGAAACACCATATATTTT
>many|TRBV7-2|TRBJ1-3|12|NA
CASSDSGNTIYF
TGTGCCAGCAGCGACTCTGGAAACACCATATATTTT
>few|TRBV9|TRBJ2-3|16|TRBD2
CASSPRTSGGRGTQYF
TGTGCCAGCAGCCCCCGGACTAGCGGGGGGAGGGGGACGCAGTATTTT
>many|TRBV6-6|TRBJ1-3|13|NA
CASSYRAPTTIYF
TGTGCCAGCAGTTACCGGGCCCCGACCACCATATATTTT
>many|TRBV27|TRBJ2-7|12|NA
CASSASSYEQYF
TGTGCCAGCAGTGCCAGCTCCTACGAGCAGTACTTC
>many|TRBV11-2|TRBJ2-7|15|TRBD1
CASSSDRGMSYEQYF
TGTGCCAGCAGCTCCGACAGGGGAATGTCCTACGAGCAGTACTTC
>many|TRBV3-1|TRBJ2-1|17|TRBD2
CASSRTSGGYSYNEQFF
TGTGCCAGCAGCCGTACTAGCGGGGGGTACTCCTACAATGAGCAGTTCTTC
>many|TRBV12-3/TRBV12-4|TRBJ2-6|18|TRBD1
CASTSDRGFPTGANVLTF
TGTGCCAGCACCTCGGACAGGGGGTTCCCCACTGGGGCCAACGTCCTGACTTTC
>many|TRBV19|TRBJ1-1|13|NA
CASTSGVGTEAFF
TGTGCCAGTACCTCAGGGGTTGGCACTGAAGCTTTCTTT
>many|TRBV6-1|TRBJ1-2|15|TRBD1
CASRERQGYNYGYTF
TGTGCCAGCAGGGAAAGACAGGGGTATAACTATGGCTACACCTTC
>many|TRBV3-1|TRBJ1-1|16|NA
CASSPWGLGAVTEAFF
TGTGCCAGCTCGCCCTGGGGGTTGGGGGCAGTGACTGAAGCTTTCTTT